The TCR beta chain described here comes from a study of blood T cell repertoires in COVID-19. Study context: Acute-phase and convalescent COVID-19 samples originated in the United States, Italy and Spain. From T cells, B-cell-depleted T cells, or PBMCs came the material, which was cDNA or gDNA.

This clone was counted only a few times. As handled by the study authors: Reference gene primer amplification gave nucleated cell count estimates. Data came from immunoSEQ multiplex PCR; TCRdb stores just in-frame clones and leaves some out. V and J calls and clone size come straight from that table; D and trimming were deduced from the DNA. The sample carries about 120,000 clones, approximately 87% recorded once. V gave up 8 bases and J gave up 5 bases; unmatched junction bases: 4. The CDR3 spans 13 residues. The V gene's germline CDR1 is MNHEY and CDR2 SVGAGI. J is TRBJ2-5 and V is TRBV6-5; 11 bases align to TRBD2. This receptor was taken from a middle-aged man with acute or convalescent COVID-19. Input material: peripheral blood. In nucleotides, the CDR3 is TGTGCCAGCGAAACTAGCGGGAGCGAGACCCAGTACTTC. It specifies CASETSGSETQYF.